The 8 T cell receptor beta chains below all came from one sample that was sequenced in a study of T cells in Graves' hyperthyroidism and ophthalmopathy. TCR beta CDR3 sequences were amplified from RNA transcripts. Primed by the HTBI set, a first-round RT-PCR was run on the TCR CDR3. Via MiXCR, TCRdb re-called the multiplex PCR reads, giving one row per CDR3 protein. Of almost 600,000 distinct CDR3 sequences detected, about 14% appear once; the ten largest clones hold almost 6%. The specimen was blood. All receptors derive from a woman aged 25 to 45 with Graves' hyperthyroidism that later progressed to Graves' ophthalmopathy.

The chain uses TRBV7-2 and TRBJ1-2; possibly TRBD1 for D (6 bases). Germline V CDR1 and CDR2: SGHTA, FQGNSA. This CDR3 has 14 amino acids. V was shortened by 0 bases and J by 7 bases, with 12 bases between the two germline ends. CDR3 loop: CASSLAPGAGGYTF. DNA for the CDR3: TGTGCCAGCAGCTTAGCCCCGGGGGCGGGTGGCTACACCTTC.

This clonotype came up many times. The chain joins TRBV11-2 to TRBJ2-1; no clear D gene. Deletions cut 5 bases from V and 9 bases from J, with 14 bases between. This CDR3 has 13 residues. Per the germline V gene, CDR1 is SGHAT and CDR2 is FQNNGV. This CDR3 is CASSTGSYSEQFF. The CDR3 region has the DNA TGTGCCAGCAGCACCGGAAGCTATAGTGAGCAGTTCTTC.

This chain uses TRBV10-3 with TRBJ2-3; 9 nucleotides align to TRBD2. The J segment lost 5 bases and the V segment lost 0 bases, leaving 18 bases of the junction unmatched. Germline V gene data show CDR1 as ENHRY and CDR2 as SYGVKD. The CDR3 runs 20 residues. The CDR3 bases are TGTGCCATCAGTGAGTCGGCCGGTAGCGGGGGAAGGTCTATTCTAGATACGCAGTATTTT. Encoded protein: CAISESAGSGGRSILDTQYF.

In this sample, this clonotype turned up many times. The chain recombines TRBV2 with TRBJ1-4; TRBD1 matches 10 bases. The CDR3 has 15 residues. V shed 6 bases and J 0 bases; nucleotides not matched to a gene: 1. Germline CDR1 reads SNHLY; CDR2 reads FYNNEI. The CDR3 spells CASSGQGATNEKLFF. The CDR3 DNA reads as TGTGCCAGCAGCGGACAGGGGGCAACTAATGAAAAACTGTTTTTT.

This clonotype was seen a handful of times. The CDR3, as DNA: TGCGCCAGCAGTGAACAGGGTGACGAGCAGTACTTC. Translating it yields CASSEQGDEQYF. This chain joins TRBV10-1 and TRBJ2-7; TRBD1 is a possible D gene (6 bases). The CDR3 is made up of 12 amino acids. CDR1 is WNHNN and CDR2 is SYGVQD in the germline V gene (reference sequence). V was trimmed by 3 bases and J by 5 bases, leaving 8 bases between them.

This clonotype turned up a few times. CDR3 loop: CASNQEEGTGELFF. The CDR3 nucleotides read TGTGCCAGCAATCAGGAGGAAGGTACCGGGGAGCTGTTTTTT. The V and J genes are TRBV6-4 and TRBJ2-2; possible D gene TRBD2, 5 bases. V lost 7 bases and J 5 bases, leaving 14 bases between the germline ends. The CDR3 runs to 14 residues. Per the germline V gene, CDR1 is MRHNA and CDR2 is SNTAGT.

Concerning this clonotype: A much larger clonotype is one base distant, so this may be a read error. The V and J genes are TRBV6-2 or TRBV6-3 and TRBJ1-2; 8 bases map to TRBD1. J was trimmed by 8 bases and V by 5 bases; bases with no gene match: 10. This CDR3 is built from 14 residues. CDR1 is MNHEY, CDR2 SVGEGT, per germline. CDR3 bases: TGTGCCAGCAGTGGCTCACAGGGGGTAGGAGGCTACACCTTC. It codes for CASSGSQGVGGYTF.

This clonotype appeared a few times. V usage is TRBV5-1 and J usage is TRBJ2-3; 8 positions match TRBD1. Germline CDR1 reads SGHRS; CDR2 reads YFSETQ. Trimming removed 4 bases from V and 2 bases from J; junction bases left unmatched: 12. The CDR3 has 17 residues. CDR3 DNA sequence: TGCGCCAGCAGCCCCCCCCTACAGGGGGTTATCACAGATACGCAGTATTTT. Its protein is CASSPPLQGVITDTQYF.